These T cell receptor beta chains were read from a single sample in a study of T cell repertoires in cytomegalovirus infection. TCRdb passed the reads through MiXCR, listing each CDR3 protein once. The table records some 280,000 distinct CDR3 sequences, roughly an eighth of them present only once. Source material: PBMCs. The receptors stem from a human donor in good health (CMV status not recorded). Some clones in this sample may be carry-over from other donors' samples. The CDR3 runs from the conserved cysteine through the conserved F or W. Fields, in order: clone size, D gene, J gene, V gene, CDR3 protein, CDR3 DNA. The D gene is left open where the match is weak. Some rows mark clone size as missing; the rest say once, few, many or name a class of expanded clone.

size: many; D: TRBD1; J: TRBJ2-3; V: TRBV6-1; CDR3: CASRDSTPSTDTQYF; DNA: TGTGCCAGCCGGGACAGCACCCCTAGCACAGATACGCAGTATTTT
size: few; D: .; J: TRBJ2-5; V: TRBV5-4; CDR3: CASSLKGTETQYF; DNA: TGTGCCAGCAGCTTGAAGGGGACAGAGACCCAGTACTTC
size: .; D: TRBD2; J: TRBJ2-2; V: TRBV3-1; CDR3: CASSQRLAGTESTGELFF; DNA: TGTGCCAGCAGCCAAAGGCTAGCGGGGACAGAGTCCACCGGGGAGCTGTTTTTT
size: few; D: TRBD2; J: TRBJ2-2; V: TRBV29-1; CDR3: CSVGLLAGVSGELFF; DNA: TGCAGCGTTGGTTTGCTAGCGGGAGTCTCCGGGGAGCTGTTTTTT
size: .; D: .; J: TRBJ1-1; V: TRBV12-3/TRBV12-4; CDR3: CASQGTEAFF; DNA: TGTGCCAGCCAGGGCACTGAAGCTTTCTTT
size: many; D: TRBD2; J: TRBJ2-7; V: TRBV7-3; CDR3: CASSWGLAGGEQYF; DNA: TGTGCCAGCAGCTGGGGACTAGCGGGGGGCGAGCAGTACTTC
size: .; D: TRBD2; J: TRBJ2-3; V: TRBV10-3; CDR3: CAISESKSSGGPAPTDTQYF; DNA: TGTGCCATCAGTGAGTCGAAATCTAGCGGGGGACCTGCCCCCACAGATACGCAGTATTTT
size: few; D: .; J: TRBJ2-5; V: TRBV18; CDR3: CASSPAGETQYF; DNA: TGTGCCAGCTCACCGGCAGGGGAGACCCAGTACTTC
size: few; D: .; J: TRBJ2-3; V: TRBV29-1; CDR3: CSVVRMSTDTQYF; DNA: TGCAGCGTTGTTCGGATGAGCACAGATACGCAGTATTTT
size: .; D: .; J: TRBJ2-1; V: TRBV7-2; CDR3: CASSLDLEAEHYNEQFF; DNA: TGCGCCAGCAGCTTAGACCTGGAAGCGGAGCACTACAATGAGCAGTTCTTC
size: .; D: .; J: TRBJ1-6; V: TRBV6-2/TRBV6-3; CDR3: CASSYSGGKPNSPLHF; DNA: TGTGCCAGCAGTTACTCGGGTGGGAAGCCCAATTCACCCCTCCACTTT
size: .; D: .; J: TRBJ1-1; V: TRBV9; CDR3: CASSVMGTGGTEAFF; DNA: TGTGCCAGCAGCGTTATGGGGACCGGAGGGACTGAAGCTTTCTTT
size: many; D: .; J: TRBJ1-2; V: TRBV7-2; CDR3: CASSPERLVGYTF; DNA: TGTGCCAGCAGCCCAGAGAGACTGGTTGGCTACACCTTC
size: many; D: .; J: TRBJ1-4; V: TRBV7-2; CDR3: CASSIRQDLNEKLFF; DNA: TGTGCCAGCAGCATCAGACAGGACCTTAATGAAAAACTGTTTTTT
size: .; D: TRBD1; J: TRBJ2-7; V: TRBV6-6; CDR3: CASSYSDRGHYEQYF; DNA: TGTGCCAGCAGTTACTCCGACAGGGGCCACTACGAGCAGTACTTC
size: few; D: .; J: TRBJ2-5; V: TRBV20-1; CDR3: CSARAPSAQETQYF; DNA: TGCAGTGCTAGAGCCCCTAGCGCCCAAGAGACCCAGTACTTC
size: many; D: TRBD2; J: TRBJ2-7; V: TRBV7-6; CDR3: CASSFGLAGTYEQYF; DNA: TGTGCCAGCAGCTTCGGACTAGCGGGGACCTACGAGCAGTACTTC
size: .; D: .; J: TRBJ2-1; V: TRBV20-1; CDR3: CSTREGTPLSSYNEQFF; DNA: TGCAGTACTAGAGAGGGGACTCCTCTTAGCTCCTACAATGAGCAGTTCTTC
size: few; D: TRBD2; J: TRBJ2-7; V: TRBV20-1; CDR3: CSAREPGGYEQYF; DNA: TGCAGTGCTAGAGAACCGGGGGGATACGAGCAGTACTTC
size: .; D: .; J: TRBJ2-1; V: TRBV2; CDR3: CASSDNGKYNEQFF; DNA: TGTGCCAGCAGTGATAATGGAAAGTACAATGAGCAGTTCTTC
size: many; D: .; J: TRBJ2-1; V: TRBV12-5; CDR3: CASGLTAVNEQFF; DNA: TGTGCTAGTGGTTTGACAGCGGTAAATGAGCAGTTCTTC
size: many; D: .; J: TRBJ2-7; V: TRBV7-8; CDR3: CASSLGFGVGYEQYF; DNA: TGTGCCAGCAGCTTAGGATTCGGCGTGGGCTACGAGCAGTACTTC
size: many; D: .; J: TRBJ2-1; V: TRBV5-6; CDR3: CASSSWAQTTYNEQFF; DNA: TGTGCCAGCAGCTCTTGGGCCCAGACGACCTACAATGAGCAGTTCTTC
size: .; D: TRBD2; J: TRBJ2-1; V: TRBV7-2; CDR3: CASSFRPSGLGYNEQFF; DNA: TGTGCCAGCAGCTTCAGGCCTAGCGGGCTTGGGTACAATGAGCAGTTCTTC
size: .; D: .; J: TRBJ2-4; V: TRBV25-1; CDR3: CASSAAGLAKNIQYF; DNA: TGTGCCAGCAGTGCCGCAGGCCTCGCCAAAAACATTCAGTACTTC
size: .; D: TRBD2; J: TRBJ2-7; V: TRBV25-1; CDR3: CASSDAGEAYEQYF; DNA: TGTGCCAGCAGTGATGCGGGAGAAGCCTACGAGCAGTACTTC
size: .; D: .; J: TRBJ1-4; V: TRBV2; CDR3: CASSSGANEKLFF; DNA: TGTGCCAGCAGTTCCGGTGCTAATGAAAAACTGTTTTTT
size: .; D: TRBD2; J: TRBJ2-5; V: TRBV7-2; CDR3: CASSLDGLAGQETQYF; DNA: TGTGCCAGCAGCTTAGACGGGCTAGCGGGGCAAGAGACCCAGTACTTC
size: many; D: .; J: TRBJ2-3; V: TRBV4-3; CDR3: CASSQDGATTDTQYF; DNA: TGCGCCAGCAGCCAAGACGGGGCCACCACAGATACGCAGTATTTT
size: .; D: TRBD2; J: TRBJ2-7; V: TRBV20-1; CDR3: CSALYTRGGLYEQYF; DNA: TGCAGTGCCCTCTACACTCGGGGGGGCCTCTACGAGCAGTACTTC
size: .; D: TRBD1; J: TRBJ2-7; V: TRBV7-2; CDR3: CASSSLQGPYEQYF; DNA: TGTGCCAGCAGCTCCTTACAGGGGCCCTACGAGCAGTACTTC
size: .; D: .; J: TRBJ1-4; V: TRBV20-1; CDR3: CSAPRGGDEKLFF; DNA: TGCAGTGCCCCCCGGGGGGGCGATGAAAAACTGTTTTTT
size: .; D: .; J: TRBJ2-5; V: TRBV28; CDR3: CASSSPGLQETQYF; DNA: TGTGCCAGCAGCTCGCCGGGGCTCCAAGAGACCCAGTACTTC
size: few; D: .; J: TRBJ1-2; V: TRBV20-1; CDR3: CSARDLRSAYGYTF; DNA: TGCAGTGCTAGAGATCTACGATCTGCTTATGGCTACACCTTC
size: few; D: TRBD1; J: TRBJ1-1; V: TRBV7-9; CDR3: CASSSGQNMNTEAFF; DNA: TGTGCCAGCAGCTCGGGACAGAACATGAACACTGAAGCTTTCTTT
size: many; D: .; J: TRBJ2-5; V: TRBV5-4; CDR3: CASSSRQNQETQYF; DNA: TGTGCCAGCAGCTCGAGACAGAACCAAGAGACCCAGTACTTC
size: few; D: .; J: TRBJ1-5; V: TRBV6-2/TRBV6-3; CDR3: CASSSPRTAFNQPQHF; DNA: TGTGCCAGCAGTTCTCCCCGGACAGCCTTTAATCAGCCCCAGCATTTT
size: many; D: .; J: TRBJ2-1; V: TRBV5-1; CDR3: CASSPYIGNEQFF; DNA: TGCGCCAGCAGCCCCTATATTGGGAATGAGCAGTTCTTC
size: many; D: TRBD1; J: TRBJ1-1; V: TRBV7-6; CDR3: CASRGEGAGTEAFF; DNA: TGTGCCAGCAGGGGGGAGGGGGCTGGCACTGAAGCTTTCTTT
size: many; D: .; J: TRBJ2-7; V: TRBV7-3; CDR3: CASSLTVGRGGEQYF; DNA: TGTGCCAGCAGCTTAACCGTCGGGAGAGGGGGTGAGCAGTACTTC
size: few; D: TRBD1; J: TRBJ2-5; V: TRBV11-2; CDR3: CASSGDRVVGETQYF; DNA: TGTGCCAGCAGCGGGGACAGGGTAGTGGGTGAGACCCAGTACTTC
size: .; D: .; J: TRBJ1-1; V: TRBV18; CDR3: CASSPPMAHEAFF; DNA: TGTGCCAGCTCACCACCCATGGCCCATGAAGCTTTCTTT
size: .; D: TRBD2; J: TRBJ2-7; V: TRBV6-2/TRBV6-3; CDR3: CASSSSGSATPEQYF; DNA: TGTGCCAGCAGCTCTAGCGGGAGCGCAACTCCCGAGCAGTACTTC
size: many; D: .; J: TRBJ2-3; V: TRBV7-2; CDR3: CASSLFATGQFSTDTQYF; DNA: TGTGCCAGCAGCTTATTCGCCACAGGACAGTTCAGCACAGATACGCAGTATTTT
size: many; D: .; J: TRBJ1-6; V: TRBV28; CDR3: CASRASVQYNSPLHF; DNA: TGTGCCAGCAGGGCGTCGGTGCAGTATAATTCACCCCTCCACTTT
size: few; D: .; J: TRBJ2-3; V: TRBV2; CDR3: CASSGVSGYTDTQYF; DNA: TGTGCCAGCAGTGGGGTTAGCGGATACACAGATACGCAGTATTTT
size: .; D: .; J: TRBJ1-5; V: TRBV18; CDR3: CASSSGLSLNQPQHF; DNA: TGTGCCAGCTCTTCCGGTTTGAGTCTTAATCAGCCCCAGCATTTT
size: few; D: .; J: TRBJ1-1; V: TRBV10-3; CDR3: CAIRETGGGTEAFF; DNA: TGTGCCATCAGAGAGACGGGTGGGGGGACTGAAGCTTTCTTT
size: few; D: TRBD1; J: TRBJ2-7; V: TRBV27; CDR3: CASSSRTGVGFGEQYF; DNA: TGTGCCAGCAGCTCCCGAACAGGGGTTGGTTTCGGCGAGCAGTACTTC
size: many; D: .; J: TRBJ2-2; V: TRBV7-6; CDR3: CASSLAGRGTGELFF; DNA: TGTGCCAGCAGCTTAGCAGGGCGAGGGACCGGGGAGCTGTTTTTT
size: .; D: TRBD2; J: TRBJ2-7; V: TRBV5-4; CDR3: CASSLQLAGPNEQYF; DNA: TGTGCCAGCAGCTTGCAGCTAGCGGGGCCTAACGAGCAGTACTTC
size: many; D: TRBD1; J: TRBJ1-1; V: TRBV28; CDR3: CASLLRGGGTEAFF; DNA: TGTGCCAGCCTCCTGCGAGGGGGCGGCACTGAAGCTTTCTTT
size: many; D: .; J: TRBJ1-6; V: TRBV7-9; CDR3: CASSPWAGVNSPLHF; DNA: TGTGCCAGCAGCCCCTGGGCGGGGGTCAATTCACCCCTCCACTTT
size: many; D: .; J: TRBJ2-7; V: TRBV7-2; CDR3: CASSVVRYEQYF; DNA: TGTGCCAGCAGTGTGGTACGGTACGAGCAGTACTTC
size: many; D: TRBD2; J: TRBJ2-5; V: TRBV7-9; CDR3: CASSSTSGRADQETQYF; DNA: TGTGCCAGCAGCTCCACTAGCGGGAGGGCCGACCAAGAGACCCAGTACTTC
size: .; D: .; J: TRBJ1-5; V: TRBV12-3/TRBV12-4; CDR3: CASSLGADQPQHF; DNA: TGTGCCAGCAGTTTAGGCGCTGATCAGCCCCAGCATTTT